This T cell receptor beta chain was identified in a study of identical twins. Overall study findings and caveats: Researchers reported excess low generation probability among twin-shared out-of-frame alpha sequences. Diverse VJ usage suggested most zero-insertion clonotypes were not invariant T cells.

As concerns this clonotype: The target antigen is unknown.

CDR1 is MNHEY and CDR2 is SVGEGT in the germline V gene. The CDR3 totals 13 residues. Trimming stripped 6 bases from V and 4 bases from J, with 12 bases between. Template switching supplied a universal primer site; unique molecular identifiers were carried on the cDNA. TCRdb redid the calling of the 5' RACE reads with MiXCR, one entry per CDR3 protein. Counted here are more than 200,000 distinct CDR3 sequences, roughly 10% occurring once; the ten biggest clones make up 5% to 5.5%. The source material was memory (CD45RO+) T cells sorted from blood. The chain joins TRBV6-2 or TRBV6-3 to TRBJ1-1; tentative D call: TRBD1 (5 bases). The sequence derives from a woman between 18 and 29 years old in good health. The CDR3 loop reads CASSTGTATEAFF. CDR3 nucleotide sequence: TGTGCCAGCAGCACCGGGACGGCCACTGAAGCTTTCTTT.